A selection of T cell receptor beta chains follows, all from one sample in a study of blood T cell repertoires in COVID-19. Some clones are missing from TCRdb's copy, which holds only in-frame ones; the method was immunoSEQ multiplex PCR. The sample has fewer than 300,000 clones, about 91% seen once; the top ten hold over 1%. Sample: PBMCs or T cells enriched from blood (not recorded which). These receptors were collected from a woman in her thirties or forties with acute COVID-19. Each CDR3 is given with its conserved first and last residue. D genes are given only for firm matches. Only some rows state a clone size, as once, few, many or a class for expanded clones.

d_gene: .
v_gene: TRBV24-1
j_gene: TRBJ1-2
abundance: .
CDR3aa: CATSGENYGYTF
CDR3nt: TGTGCCACCAGTGGAGAAAACTATGGCTACACCTTC

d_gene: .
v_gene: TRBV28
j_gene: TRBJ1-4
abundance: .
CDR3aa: CASSSLVWAGDNEKLFF
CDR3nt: TGTGCCAGCAGTTCTCTAGTTTGGGCCGGGGATAATGAAAAACTGTTTTTT

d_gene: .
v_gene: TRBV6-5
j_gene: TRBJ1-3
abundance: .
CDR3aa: CASSYGWGHGNTIYF
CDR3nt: TGTGCCAGCAGTTACGGTTGGGGGCATGGAAACACCATATATTTT

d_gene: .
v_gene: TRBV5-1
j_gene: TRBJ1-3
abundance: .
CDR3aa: CASSLSLGGTGNTIYF
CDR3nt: TGCGCCAGCAGCTTGAGTCTTGGGGGCACTGGAAACACCATATATTTT

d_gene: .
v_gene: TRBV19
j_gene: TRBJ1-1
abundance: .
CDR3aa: CASSWRGFTEAFF
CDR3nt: TGTGCCAGTAGTTGGAGGGGTTTTACTGAAGCTTTCTTT

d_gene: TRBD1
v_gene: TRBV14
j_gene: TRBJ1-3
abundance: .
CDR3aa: CASSRLTGGSGNTIYF
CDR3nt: TGTGCCAGCAGCCGCTTAACAGGGGGCTCTGGAAACACCATATATTTT

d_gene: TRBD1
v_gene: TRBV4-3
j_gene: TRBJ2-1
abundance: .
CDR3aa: CASSQDQGAGEQFF
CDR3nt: TGCGCCAGCAGCCAAGATCAGGGGGCCGGTGAGCAGTTCTTC

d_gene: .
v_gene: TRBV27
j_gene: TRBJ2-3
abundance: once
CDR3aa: CASSHFRSGRTDTQYF
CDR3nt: TGTGCCAGCAGTCACTTCAGGAGCGGACGCACAGATACGCAGTATTTT

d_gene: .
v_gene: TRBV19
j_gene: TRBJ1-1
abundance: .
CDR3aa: CASSPQLNTEAFF
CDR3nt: TGTGCCAGTAGTCCACAGCTTAACACTGAAGCTTTCTTT

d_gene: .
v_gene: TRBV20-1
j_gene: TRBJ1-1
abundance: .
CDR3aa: CSAQGNTEAFF
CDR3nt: TGCAGTGCTCAGGGGAACACTGAAGCTTTCTTT

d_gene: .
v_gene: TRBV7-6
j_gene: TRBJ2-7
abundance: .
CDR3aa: CASSLIGIGDWNYEQYF
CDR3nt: TGTGCCAGCAGCTTGATCGGGATTGGGGACTGGAACTACGAGCAGTACTTC

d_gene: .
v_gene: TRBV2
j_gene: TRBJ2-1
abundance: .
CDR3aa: CASSLTGGTYNEQFF
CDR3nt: TGTGCCAGCAGTTTAACTGGGGGCACCTACAATGAGCAGTTCTTC

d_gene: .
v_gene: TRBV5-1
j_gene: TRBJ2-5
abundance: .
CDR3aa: CASSLFGDGGETQYF
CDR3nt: TGCGCCAGCAGCTTGTTCGGGGACGGGGGAGAGACCCAGTACTTC

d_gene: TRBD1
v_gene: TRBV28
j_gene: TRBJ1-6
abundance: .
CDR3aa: CASSLYRGGSSSYNSPLHF
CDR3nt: TGTGCCAGCAGTTTATACAGGGGTGGTTCTAGCTCCTATAATTCACCCCTCCACTTT

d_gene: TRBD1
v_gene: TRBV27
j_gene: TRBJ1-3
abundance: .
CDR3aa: CASRPTGQGAVIYF
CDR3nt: TGTGCCAGCAGACCGACCGGACAGGGGGCAGTCATATATTTT

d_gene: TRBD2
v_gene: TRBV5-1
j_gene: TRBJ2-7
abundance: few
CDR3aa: CASSHSSGMNSYEQYF
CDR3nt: TGCGCCAGCAGCCACTCTAGCGGGATGAACTCCTACGAGCAGTACTTC

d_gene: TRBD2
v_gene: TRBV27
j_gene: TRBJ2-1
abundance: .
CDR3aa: CASSSPGLAGEEQFF
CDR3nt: TGTGCCAGCAGTTCTCCGGGACTAGCGGGAGAGGAGCAGTTCTTC

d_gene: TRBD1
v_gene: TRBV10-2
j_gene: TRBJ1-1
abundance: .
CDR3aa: CASSDPAGTGAEAFF
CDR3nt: TGCGCCAGCAGTGATCCCGCCGGGACAGGGGCTGAAGCTTTCTTT

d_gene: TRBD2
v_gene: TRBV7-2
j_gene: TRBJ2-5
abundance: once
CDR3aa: CASSLGPAGGGETQYF
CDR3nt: TGTGCCAGCAGCTTAGGGCCAGCGGGAGGAGGGGAGACCCAGTACTTC

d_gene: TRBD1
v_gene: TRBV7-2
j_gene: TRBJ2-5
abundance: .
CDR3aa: CASSSDRAVETQYF
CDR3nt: TGTGCCAGCAGCTCTGACAGGGCCGTCGAGACCCAGTACTTC

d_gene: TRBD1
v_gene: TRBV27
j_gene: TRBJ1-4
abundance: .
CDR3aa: CASSSPRTGAGEKLFF
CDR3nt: TGTGCCAGCAGTTCGCCCCGTACAGGGGCGGGTGAAAAACTGTTTTTT

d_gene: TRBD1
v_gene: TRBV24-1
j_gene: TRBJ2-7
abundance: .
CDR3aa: CATQGTGGTYEQYF
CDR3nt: TGTGCCACCCAAGGGACAGGGGGCACCTACGAGCAGTACTTC

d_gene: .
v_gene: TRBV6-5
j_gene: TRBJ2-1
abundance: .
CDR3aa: CASSYSGRLTYNEQFF
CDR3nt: TGTGCCAGCAGTTACTCGGGGAGGCTTACCTACAATGAGCAGTTCTTC

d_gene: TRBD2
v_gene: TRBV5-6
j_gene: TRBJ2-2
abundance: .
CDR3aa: CASSYGTSGGLSTGELFF
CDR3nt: TGTGCCAGCAGCTACGGGACTAGCGGGGGACTGAGCACCGGGGAGCTGTTTTTT

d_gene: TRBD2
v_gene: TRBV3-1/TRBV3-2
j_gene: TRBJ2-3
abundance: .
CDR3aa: CASRGRGLADPEHYTDTQYF
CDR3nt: TGTGCCAGCAGGGGTCGGGGTCTAGCGGATCCCGAACACTACACAGATACGCAGTATTTT

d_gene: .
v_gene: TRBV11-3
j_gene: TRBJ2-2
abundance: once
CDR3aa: CASSLEGRNYSNTGELFF
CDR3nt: TGTGCCAGCAGCTTAGAGGGGCGGAACTACTCGAACACCGGGGAGCTGTTTTTT

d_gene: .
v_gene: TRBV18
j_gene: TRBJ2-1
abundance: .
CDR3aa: CASSPGGPGNEQFF
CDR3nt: TGTGCCAGCTCACCTGGAGGGCCGGGCAATGAGCAGTTCTTC

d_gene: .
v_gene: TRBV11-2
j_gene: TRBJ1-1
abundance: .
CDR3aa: CASSFGRLPNTEAFF
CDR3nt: TGTGCCAGCAGCTTCGGCAGGCTACCGAACACTGAAGCTTTCTTT

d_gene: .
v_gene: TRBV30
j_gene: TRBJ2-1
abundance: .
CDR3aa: CAWSQGGASYNEQFF
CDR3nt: TGTGCCTGGAGTCAAGGCGGGGCCTCCTACAATGAGCAGTTCTTC

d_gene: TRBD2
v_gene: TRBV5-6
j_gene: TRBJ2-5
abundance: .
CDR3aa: CASSSSGGLKETQYF
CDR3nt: TGTGCCAGCAGCTCTAGCGGAGGGCTAAAAGAGACCCAGTACTTC

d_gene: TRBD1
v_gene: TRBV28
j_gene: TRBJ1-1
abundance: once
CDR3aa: CASSRSGGSTEAFF
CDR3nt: TGTGCCAGCAGCCGGTCAGGGGGGAGCACTGAAGCTTTCTTT

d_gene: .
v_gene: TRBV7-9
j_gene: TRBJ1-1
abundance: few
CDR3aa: CASSLMGGNTEAFF
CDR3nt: TGTGCCAGCAGCTTGATGGGGGGGAACACTGAAGCTTTCTTT

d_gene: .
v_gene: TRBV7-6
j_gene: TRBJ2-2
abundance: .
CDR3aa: CASSLGRGSGELFF
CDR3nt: TGTGCCAGCAGCTTAGGGAGGGGATCCGGGGAGCTGTTTTTT

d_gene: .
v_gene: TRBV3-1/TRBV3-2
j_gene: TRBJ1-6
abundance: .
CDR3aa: CASSQEGVGAARNSPLHF
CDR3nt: TGTGCCAGCAGCCAAGAGGGGGTGGGGGCAGCAAGAAATTCACCCCTCCACTTT

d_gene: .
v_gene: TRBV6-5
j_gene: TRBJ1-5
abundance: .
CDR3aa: CASSYSSTGQPQHF
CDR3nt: TGTGCCAGCAGTTACTCGAGTACCGGGCAGCCCCAGCATTTT

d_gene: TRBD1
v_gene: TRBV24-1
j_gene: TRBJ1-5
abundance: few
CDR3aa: CAAGTGFGNQPQHF
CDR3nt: TGTGCCGCCGGGACAGGGTTTGGTAATCAGCCCCAGCATTTT